This T cell receptor beta chain was obtained from a study of sequential checkpoint blockade in melanoma. The germline V gene has CDR1 PRHDT and CDR2 FYEKMQ (reference sequence). Trimming stripped 3 bases from V and 6 bases from J, with 6 bases between. The CDR3 length is 12 residues. Sequenced by immunoSEQ multiplex PCR; TCRdb stores in-frame clones only, minus some. The repertoire holds tens of thousands of clones, with around 82% as singletons. Sample treatment: randomized to nivolumab then ipilimumab (arm A) or the reverse (arm B). This TCR derives from a human donor with melanoma. Sequenced material: CD8+ T cells sorted from blood (inferred from file names), taken from a patient given nivolumab and ipilimumab in sequence. V and J are TRBV13 and TRBJ2-1; D unresolved. The CDR3 DNA is TGTGCCAGCAGCTTGAGTGGCAATGAGCAGTTCTTC. This translates into CASSLSGNEQFF.